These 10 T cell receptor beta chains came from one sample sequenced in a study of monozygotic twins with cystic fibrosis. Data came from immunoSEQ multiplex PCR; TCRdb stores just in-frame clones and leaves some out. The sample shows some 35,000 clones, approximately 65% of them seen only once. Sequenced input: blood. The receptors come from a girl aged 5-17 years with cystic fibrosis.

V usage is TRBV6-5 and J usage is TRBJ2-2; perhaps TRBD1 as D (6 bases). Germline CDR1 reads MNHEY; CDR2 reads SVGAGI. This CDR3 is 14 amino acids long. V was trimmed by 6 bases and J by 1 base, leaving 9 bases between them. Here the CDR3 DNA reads TGTGCCAGCAGGCCGACAGGGAACACCGGGGAGCTGTTTTTT. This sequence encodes CASRPTGNTGELFF.

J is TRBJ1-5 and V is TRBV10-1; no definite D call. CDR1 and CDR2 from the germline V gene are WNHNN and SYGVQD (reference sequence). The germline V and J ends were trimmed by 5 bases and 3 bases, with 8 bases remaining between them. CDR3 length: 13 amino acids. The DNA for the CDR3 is TGCGCCAGCAGTATGACCCACAATCAGCCCCAGCATTTT. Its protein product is CASSMTHNQPQHF.

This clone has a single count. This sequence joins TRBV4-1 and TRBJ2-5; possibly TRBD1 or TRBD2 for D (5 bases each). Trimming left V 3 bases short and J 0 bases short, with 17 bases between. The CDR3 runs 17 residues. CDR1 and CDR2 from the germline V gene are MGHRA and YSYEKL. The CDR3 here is CASSHVPRDQYQETQYF. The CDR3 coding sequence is TGCGCCAGCAGCCACGTCCCCCGGGACCAATACCAAGAGACCCAGTACTTC.

The CDR3 region has the DNA TGTGCCATCAGTGGACCTAGCGGGAGGGCCGAAGATACGCAGTATTTT. It specifies CAISGPSGRAEDTQYF. This chain uses TRBV10-3 with TRBJ2-3; 12 nucleotides match TRBD2. This CDR3 region has 16 residues. V trimming: 4 bases; J trimming: 5 bases; junction bases outside the gene matches: 7. The germline gives CDR1 ENHRY, CDR2 SYGVKD.

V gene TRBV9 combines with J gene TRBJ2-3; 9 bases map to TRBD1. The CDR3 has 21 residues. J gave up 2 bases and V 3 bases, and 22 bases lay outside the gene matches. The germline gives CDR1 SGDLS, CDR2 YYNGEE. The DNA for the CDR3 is TGTGCCAGCAGCGACAGGACAGGGGATGAGGACGGGTTCCGGATCACAGATACGCAGTATTTT. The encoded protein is CASSDRTGDEDGFRITDTQYF. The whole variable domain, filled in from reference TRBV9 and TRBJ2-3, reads DSGVTQTPKHLITATGQRVTLRCSPRSGDLSVYWYQQSLDQGLQFLIQYYNGEERAKGNILERFSAQQFPDLHSELNLSSLELGDSALYFCASSDRTGDEDGFRITDTQYFGPGTRLTVL.

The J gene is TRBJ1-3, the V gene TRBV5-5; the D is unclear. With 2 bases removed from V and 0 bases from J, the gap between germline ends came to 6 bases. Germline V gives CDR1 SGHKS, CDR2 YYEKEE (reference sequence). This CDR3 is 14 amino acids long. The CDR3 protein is CASSFGLSGNTIYF. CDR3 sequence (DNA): TGTGCCAGCAGCTTCGGCCTCTCTGGAAACACCATATATTTT.

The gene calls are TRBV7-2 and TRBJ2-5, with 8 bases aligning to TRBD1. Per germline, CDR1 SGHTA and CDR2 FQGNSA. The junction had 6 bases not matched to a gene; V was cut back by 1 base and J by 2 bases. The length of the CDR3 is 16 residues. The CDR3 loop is CASSLGGNRGQETQYF. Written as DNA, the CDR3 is TGTGCCAGCAGCTTAGGCGGTAACAGGGGGCAAGAGACCCAGTACTTC. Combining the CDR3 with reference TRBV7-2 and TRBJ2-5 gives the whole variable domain GAGVSQSPSNKVTEKGKDVELRCDPISGHTALYWYRQSLGQGLEFLIYFQGNSAPDKSGLPSDRFSAERTGGSVSTLTIQRTQQEDSAVYLCASSLGGNRGQETQYFGPGTRLLVL.

CDR3 amino acids: CASSSNRGREAFF. Written as DNA, the CDR3 is TGTGCCAGCAGTTCAAACAGGGGACGTGAAGCTTTCTTT. The V gene is TRBV7-2, the J gene TRBJ1-1, with 7 positions matching TRBD1. The CDR3 is 13 amino acids. The germline gives CDR1 SGHTA, CDR2 FQGNSA. V lost 6 bases, J lost 7 bases, and 8 bases stayed unmatched. Using reference TRBV7-2 and TRBJ1-1 for the parts outside the CDR3, the full variable domain is GAGVSQSPSNKVTEKGKDVELRCDPISGHTALYWYRQSLGQGLEFLIYFQGNSAPDKSGLPSDRFSAERTGGSVSTLTIQRTQQEDSAVYLCASSSNRGREAFFGQGTRLTVV.

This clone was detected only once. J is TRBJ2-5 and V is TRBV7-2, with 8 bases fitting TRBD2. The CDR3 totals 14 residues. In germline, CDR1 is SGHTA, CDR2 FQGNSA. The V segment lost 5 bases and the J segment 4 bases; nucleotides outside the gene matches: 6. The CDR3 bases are TGTGCCAGCAGCCCCCGCCGGGGGGGAGAGACCCAGTACTTC. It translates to CASSPRRGGETQYF.

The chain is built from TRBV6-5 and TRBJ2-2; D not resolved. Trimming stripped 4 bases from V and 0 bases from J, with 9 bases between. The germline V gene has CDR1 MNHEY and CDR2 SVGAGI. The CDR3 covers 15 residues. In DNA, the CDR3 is TGTGCCAGCAGTTCCATCCGACCGAACACCGGGGAGCTGTTTTTT. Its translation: CASSSIRPNTGELFF.